This is a list of T cell receptor beta chains from one sample in a study of T cells in narcolepsy. Generated by immunoSEQ multiplex PCR, the TCRdb table keeps only in-frame clones and is missing some. Here the sample spans around 32,000 clones, 80% to 85% being singletons. The sequencing sample was made of CD45RA- memory CD4+ T cells from PBMCs. The receptor set was obtained from a human donor with narcolepsy. The CDR3 runs from the conserved cysteine through the conserved F or W. A D gene is named only where the DNA matches it firmly. Part of the rows lack a size; the others show once, few, many or a class for expanded clones.

.	TRBJ1-5	TRBV6-5	.	TGTGCCAGCAGTGGCAATCAGCCCCAGCATTTT	CASSGNQPQHF
.	TRBJ2-7	TRBV7-9	.	TGTGCCAGCAGCTCCTCTTGGAGGGACTCCTACGAGCAGTACTTC	CASSSSWRDSYEQYF
.	TRBJ2-3	TRBV10-1	few	TGCGCCAGCAGTGTTGGAGATACGCAGTATTTT	CASSVGDTQYF
.	TRBJ1-4	TRBV4-3	.	TGCGCCAGCAGCCAACAGGGCTATAATGAAAAACTGTTTTTT	CASSQQGYNEKLFF
TRBD2	TRBJ2-7	TRBV6-1	.	TGTGCCAGCAGGTCTCTAGCGGGGGGACGACTCGAGCAGTACTTC	CASRSLAGGRLEQYF
TRBD2	TRBJ2-7	TRBV9	.	TGTGCCAGCAGCGTAGCTCCCGGGAGGTACGAGCAGTACTTC	CASSVAPGRYEQYF
.	TRBJ1-2	TRBV4-3	once	TGCGCCAGCAGCCAAGATACGAGGTTGGGCGACGGCTACACCTTC	CASSQDTRLGDGYTF
TRBD2	TRBJ2-1	TRBV7-2	.	TGTGCCAGCAGCTTGCTAGCGGGGGGCGACAATGAGCAGTTCTTC	CASSLLAGGDNEQFF
.	TRBJ2-3	TRBV6-1	.	TGTGCCAGCAGTGAAAGTGGAGATACGCAGTATTTT	CASSESGDTQYF
TRBD1	TRBJ1-1	TRBV5-8	.	TGTGCCAGCAGCTGGGTCACAGGGGCTGGGAACACTGAAGCTTTCTTT	CASSWVTGAGNTEAFF
.	TRBJ2-7	TRBV11-2	.	TGTGCCAGCAGCTTAGACAGGATCTACGAGCAGTACTTC	CASSLDRIYEQYF
.	TRBJ1-2	TRBV2	.	TGTGCCAGCAGTGAAGAGGGAAGGACTTCGGGAGGCTACACCTTC	CASSEEGRTSGGYTF
.	TRBJ2-3	TRBV10-3	.	TGTGCCACCTCGGAAAAGGGTGGAAGCACAGATACGCAGTATTTT	CATSEKGGSTDTQYF
.	TRBJ1-1	TRBV15	.	TGTGCCACCAGAAGTGGGGGAGTGGGCACTGAAGCTTTCTTT	CATRSGGVGTEAFF
.	TRBJ1-4	TRBV6-1	.	TGTGCCAGCAGCCGAGTGGGGCTGGGTGAAAAACTGTTTTTT	CASSRVGLGEKLFF
TRBD2	TRBJ2-3	TRBV7-8	.	TGTGCCAGCAGGCCTCCGGGACTAGCGGGGGGCAGGACGCAGTATTTT	CASRPPGLAGGRTQYF
.	TRBJ2-5	TRBV7-9	.	TGTGCCAGCAGCTCGGACGGAGGGTACCAAGAGACCCAGTACTTC	CASSSDGGYQETQYF
.	TRBJ1-3	TRBV28	medium-sized	TGTGCCAGCAGTTTGACAAACTCTGGAAACACCATATATTTT	CASSLTNSGNTIYF
.	TRBJ2-7	TRBV6-8	.	TGTGCCAGCAGTGATGGCCCGCCTAACGACGAGCAGTACTTC	CASSDGPPNDEQYF
.	TRBJ2-3	TRBV19	.	TGTGCCAGTAGTATAGGTGTACGGACGGTGGGCAGCCTATCCACAGATACGCAGTATTTT	CASSIGVRTVGSLSTDTQYF
.	TRBJ2-7	TRBV5-4	.	TGTGCCAGCAGCTTTGGGGACTTGCTAAATTACGAGCAGTACTTC	CASSFGDLLNYEQYF
.	TRBJ2-1	TRBV5-1	.	TGCGCCAGCAGCTCGGAGATTTTTAATGAGCAGTTCTTC	CASSSEIFNEQFF
.	TRBJ1-1	TRBV27	few	TGTGCCAGCACCACGGTGGGGACTGAAGCTTTCTTT	CASTTVGTEAFF
TRBD1	TRBJ2-4	TRBV5-8	.	TGTGCCAGCAGCTTGGACAGGGGAGCCAAAAACATTCAGTACTTC	CASSLDRGAKNIQYF
TRBD1	TRBJ1-3	TRBV5-3	few	TGTGCCAGCAGCTCGGACAGGGACTCTGGAAACACCATATATTTT	CASSSDRDSGNTIYF
.	TRBJ1-3	TRBV18	.	TGTGCCAGCTCACCACCGGGTCCGGCAGGGAGGAACACCATATATTTT	CASSPPGPAGRNTIYF
TRBD1	TRBJ2-7	TRBV6-1	.	TGTGCCAGCAGCGAATGGGACAGGGGGCGTCGAGACGAGCAGTACTTC	CASSEWDRGRRDEQYF
TRBD2	TRBJ2-3	TRBV5-4	.	TGTGCCAGCAGCCAAGCGGGGGGTCGCACAGATACGCAGTATTTT	CASSQAGGRTDTQYF
.	TRBJ1-1	TRBV7-9	.	TGTGCCAGCAGCCCCCAAGCGGACACTGAAGCTTTCTTT	CASSPQADTEAFF
TRBD1	TRBJ2-4	TRBV11-3	.	TGTGCCAGCAGCCTTACAGGGGAACGAGCCAAAAACATTCAGTACTTC	CASSLTGERAKNIQYF
.	TRBJ2-1	TRBV6-4	.	TGTGCCAGCAGTGTGGGGCGGGCCGACCTAAAGTTCTTC	CASSVGRADLKFF
TRBD1	TRBJ2-5	TRBV7-2	.	TGTGCCAGCAGCCAGGGGGCCGGGACAGGGCCGGAGACCCAGTACTTC	CASSQGAGTGPETQYF
.	TRBJ2-7	TRBV6-5	.	TGTGCCAGCAGTCCTTCCGGGCAGCTGCCCTACGAGCAGTACTTC	CASSPSGQLPYEQYF
TRBD2	TRBJ2-7	TRBV5-1	once	TGCGCCAGCAGCTTCGCACTAGCGGGTAACTACGAGCAGTACTTC	CASSFALAGNYEQYF
.	TRBJ2-2	TRBV4-3	.	TGCGCCAGCAGCCAAGAGCCCAAGAACACCGGGGAGCTGTTTTTT	CASSQEPKNTGELFF
TRBD2	TRBJ2-1	TRBV6-5	.	TGTGCCAGCAGTTCACATAGCGGGGGGCCATACAATGAGCAGTTCTTC	CASSSHSGGPYNEQFF
.	TRBJ2-5	TRBV5-1	.	TGCGCCAGCAGCTTGTCGGGGGTCCAAGAGACCCAGTACTTC	CASSLSGVQETQYF
.	TRBJ1-1	TRBV5-8	.	TGTGCCAGCAGCTTTCTTATCGGGCAGAACACTGAAGCTTTCTTT	CASSFLIGQNTEAFF
.	TRBJ2-2	TRBV11-3	.	TGTGCCAGCAGTCTACTCGGAACCGGGGAGCTGTTTTTT	CASSLLGTGELFF
.	TRBJ2-1	TRBV27	.	TGTGCCAGCAGTTTATCAAAGGGGAGTTACAATGAGCAGTTCTTC	CASSLSKGSYNEQFF
.	TRBJ2-7	TRBV30	.	TGTGCCTGGAGTCCCCCAGGGACACTGTCTCGCTACGAGCAGTACTTC	CAWSPPGTLSRYEQYF
.	TRBJ1-5	TRBV28	.	TGTGCCAGCAGTTTAGGGGGAAAACAGCCCCAGCATTTT	CASSLGGKQPQHF
.	TRBJ2-5	TRBV6-5	.	TGTGCCAGCAGTTACGCCCGGACTGGGCAGAAGACCCAGTACTTC	CASSYARTGQKTQYF
.	TRBJ2-5	TRBV7-2	.	TGTGCCAGCGAACTGGACCGGGGCCCCCAGTACTTC	CASELDRGPQYF
.	TRBJ2-3	TRBV27	few	TGTGCCAGCAGTGGGTCCACAGATACGCAGTATTTT	CASSGSTDTQYF